The entry below gives a single T cell receptor beta chain sequence along with its context. Its specificity is unknown. This sample was included in a study of shared clonotypes between healthy human individuals. Whole-study results and caveats: The study found approximately 5% of naive CD4 clonotypes shared across four donors.

Germline-derived CDR1 and CDR2 are GTSNPN and SVGIG (reference sequence). The CDR3 runs 15 residues. V dropped 3 bases and J dropped 7; count of bases not matched to a gene: 9. TCRdb's table, derived via immunoSEQ multiplex PCR, lists solely in-frame clones and lacks some. The sample yields about 2 million clones, 85% to 95% seen once. The chain uses TRBV30 and TRBJ2-1, with TRBD1 identical over 10 bases. The sequencing sample was made of naive CD4+ T cells sorted from blood. Subset of the sample: CD45RA+ positively selected. This TCR was sampled from a man younger than 30 in good health. CDR3 sequence: CAWSPPGQGSNEQFF. In DNA, the CDR3 is TGTGCCTGGAGCCCACCGGGACAGGGGTCTAATGAGCAGTTCTTC.